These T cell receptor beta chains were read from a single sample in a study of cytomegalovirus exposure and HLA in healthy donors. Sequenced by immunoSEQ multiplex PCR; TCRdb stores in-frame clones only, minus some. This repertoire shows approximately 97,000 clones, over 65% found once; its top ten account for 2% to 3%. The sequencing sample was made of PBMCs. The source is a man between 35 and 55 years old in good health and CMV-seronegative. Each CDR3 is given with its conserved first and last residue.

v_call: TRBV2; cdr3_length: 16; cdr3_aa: CASSAGTSGWGETQYF
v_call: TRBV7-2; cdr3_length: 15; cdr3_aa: CASSLWGEPNYGYTF
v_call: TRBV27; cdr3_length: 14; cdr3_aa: CASSFSGGAYGYTF
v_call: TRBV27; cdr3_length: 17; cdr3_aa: CASSLISGGISYNEQFF
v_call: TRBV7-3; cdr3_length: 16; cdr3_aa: CASSFWTGSGTDTQYF
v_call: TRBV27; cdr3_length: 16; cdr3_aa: CASSLSGGDYVYEQYF
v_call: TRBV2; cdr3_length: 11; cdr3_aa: CASRIDQPQHF
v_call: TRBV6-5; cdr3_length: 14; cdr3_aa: CASSGTGAWETQYF
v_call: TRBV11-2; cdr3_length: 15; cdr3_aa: CASSLDGRANYGYTF
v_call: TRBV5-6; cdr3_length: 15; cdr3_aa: CASSSATGGVEKLFF
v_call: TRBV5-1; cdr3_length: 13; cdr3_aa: CASSGLMNTEAFF
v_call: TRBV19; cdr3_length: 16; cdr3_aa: CASSLGGQKNTGELFF
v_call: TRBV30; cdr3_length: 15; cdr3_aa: CAWRVRDRGNSPLHF
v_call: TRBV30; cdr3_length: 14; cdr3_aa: CAWSTLALGNTIYF
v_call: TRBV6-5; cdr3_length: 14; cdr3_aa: CASSFNQGSGKLFF
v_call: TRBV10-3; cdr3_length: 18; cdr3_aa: CASSGLGFVQISYNEQFF
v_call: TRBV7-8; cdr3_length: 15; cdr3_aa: CASSLGTNLVGPQHF
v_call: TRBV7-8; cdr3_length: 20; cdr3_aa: CASSLIPGLAGGPYQETQYF
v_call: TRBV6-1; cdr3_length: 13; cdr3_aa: CASSEFGGYEQYF
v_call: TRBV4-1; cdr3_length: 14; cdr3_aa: CASSQGRTDTEAFF
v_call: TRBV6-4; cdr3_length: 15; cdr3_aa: CASSDSSGSYNEQFF
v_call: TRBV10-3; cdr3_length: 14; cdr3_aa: CAISLQGSNQPQHF
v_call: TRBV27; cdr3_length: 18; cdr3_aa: CASSSYGTSASGANVLTF
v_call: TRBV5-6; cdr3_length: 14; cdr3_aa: CASTGLAGADTQYF
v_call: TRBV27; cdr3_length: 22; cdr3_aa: CASSLSSARLAGGPRSYNEQFF
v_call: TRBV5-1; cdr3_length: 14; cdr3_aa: CAGSPTGMTDTQYF